This T cell receptor (beta chain) was sequenced for a study of early T cells in non-severe SARS-CoV-2 infection. Across the whole study: The chains were unpaired, and the sequenced material was bulk RNA from unsorted whole blood.

Points from the study as a whole: Database matching using VDJdb favored anti-spike CD8 responses, with private and CD4 specificities left missing.

One entry per CDR3 protein results from TCRdb running MiXCR on the 5' RACE reads. The data contain approximately 70,000 distinct CDR3 sequences, around 12% of them seen just once; the ten biggest clones take up 15%. The CDR3 has 14 residues. The ends lost 3 bases at V and 8 bases at J; junction bases unmatched: 10. CDR1 is DFQATT, CDR2 SNEGSKA, per germline (reference sequence). This clonotype was detected ten times or more. Its cognate antigen is unknown. The source is an adult who was a healthcare worker with PCR-confirmed SARS-CoV-2 infection or an uninfected control (not recorded which). The donor label of this sample is uncertain. V gene TRBV20-1 combines with J gene TRBJ2-5, with 9 bases lining up with TRBD2. The sample consisted of whole blood, taken at baseline. The CDR3 sequence: CSARAAGTSTTQYF. Here the CDR3 DNA reads TGCAGTGCTAGGGCGGCAGGGACTAGCACAACCCAGTACTTC.